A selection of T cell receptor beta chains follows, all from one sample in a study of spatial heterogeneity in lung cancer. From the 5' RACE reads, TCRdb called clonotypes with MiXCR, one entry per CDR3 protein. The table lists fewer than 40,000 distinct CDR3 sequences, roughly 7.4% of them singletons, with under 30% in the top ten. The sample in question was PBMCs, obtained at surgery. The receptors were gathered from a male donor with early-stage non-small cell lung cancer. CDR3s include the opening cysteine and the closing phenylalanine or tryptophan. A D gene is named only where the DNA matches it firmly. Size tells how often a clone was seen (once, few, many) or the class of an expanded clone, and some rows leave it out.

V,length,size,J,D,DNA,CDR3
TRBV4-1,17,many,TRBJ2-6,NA,TGCGCCAGCAGCCCCACCGGGGCCAGCTCTGGGGCCAACGTCCTGACTTTC,CASSPTGASSGANVLTF
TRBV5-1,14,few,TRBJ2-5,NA,TGCGCCAGCAGCTTGGCGGGGGGCATAGAGACCCAGTACTTC,CASSLAGGIETQYF
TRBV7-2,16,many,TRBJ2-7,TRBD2,TGTGCCAGCAGCCCACGACTAGCGGGGGGCCGACGCGAGACGTACTTC,CASSPRLAGGRRETYF
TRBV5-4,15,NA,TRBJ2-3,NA,TGTGCCAGCAGCTTGCCCGGGACCTACACAGATACGCAGTATTTT,CASSLPGTYTDTQYF
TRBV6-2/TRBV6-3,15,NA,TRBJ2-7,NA,TGTGCCAGCCTGTTCGGGGGGCACACGTCCTACGAGCAGTACTTC,CASLFGGHTSYEQYF
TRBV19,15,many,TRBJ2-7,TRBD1,TGTGCCACCTCATCCCCGGGACAGGGGGCCTACGAGCAGTACTTC,CATSSPGQGAYEQYF
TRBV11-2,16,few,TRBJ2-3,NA,TGTGCCAGCAGCTTCGGAGCTAGCTGGGTCACAGATACGCAGTATTTT,CASSFGASWVTDTQYF
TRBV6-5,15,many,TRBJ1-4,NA,TGTGCCAGCAGTTACCAGGCTGACTCTATAGAAAAACTGTTTTTT,CASSYQADSIEKLFF
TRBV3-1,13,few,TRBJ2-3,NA,TGTGCCAGCAGCCAACCTCCGCCAGATACGCAGTATTTT,CASSQPPPDTQYF
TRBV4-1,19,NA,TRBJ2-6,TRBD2,TGCGCCAGCAGCCAGAGGGCCACTAGCGGGGACTCTGGGGCCAACGTCCTGACTTTC,CASSQRATSGDSGANVLTF
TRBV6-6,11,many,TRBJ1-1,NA,TGTGCCAGCAGTTTCCGGACTGAAGCTTTCTTT,CASSFRTEAFF
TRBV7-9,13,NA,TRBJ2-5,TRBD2,TGTGCCAGCAGCTTGGGACTAAGGGAGACCCAGTACTTC,CASSLGLRETQYF
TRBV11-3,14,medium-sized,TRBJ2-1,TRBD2,TGTGCCAGCAGCTCTCGGGAGGCCAGGCCTGAGCAGTTCTTC,CASSSREARPEQFF
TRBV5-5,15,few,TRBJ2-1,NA,TGTGCCAGCAGCTTGTATGACAGTGCGGCAAATGAGCAGTTCTTC,CASSLYDSAANEQFF
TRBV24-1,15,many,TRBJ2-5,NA,TGTGCCACCGGCAAAGGGGCGAGGTCACAAGAGACCCAGTACTTC,CATGKGARSQETQYF
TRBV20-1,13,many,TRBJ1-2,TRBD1,TGCAGTGCCCGTTCGACAGGGTTTGACGGCTACACCTTC,CSARSTGFDGYTF
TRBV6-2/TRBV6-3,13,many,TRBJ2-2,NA,TGTGCCAGCAGCCGGGCCAACACCGGGGAGCTGTTTTTT,CASSRANTGELFF
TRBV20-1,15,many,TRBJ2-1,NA,TGCAGTGCGCAGCCGGCTCACTACGCAAACAATGAGCAGTTCTTC,CSAQPAHYANNEQFF
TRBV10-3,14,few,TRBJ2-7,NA,TGTGCCATCAGTGATGCAGGGGCGAAGAACGAGCAGTACTTC,CAISDAGAKNEQYF
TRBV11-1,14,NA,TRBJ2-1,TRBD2,TGTGCCAGCAGCCGGGACTACTCCTACAATGAGCAGTTCTTC,CASSRDYSYNEQFF
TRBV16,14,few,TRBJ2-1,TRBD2,TGTGCCAGCAGCCAATCGACTAGCAGCAATGAGCAGTTCTTC,CASSQSTSSNEQFF
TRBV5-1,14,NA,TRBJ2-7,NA,TGCGCCAGCAGCACGGACAGTTTCTCCTACGAGCAGTACTTC,CASSTDSFSYEQYF
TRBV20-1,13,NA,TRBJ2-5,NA,TGCAGTGCTAGGGTCGGCAACCAAGAGACCCAGTACTTC,CSARVGNQETQYF
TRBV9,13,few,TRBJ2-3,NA,TGTGCCAGCAGCTCAACGCCGGGGGATACGCAGTATTTT,CASSSTPGDTQYF
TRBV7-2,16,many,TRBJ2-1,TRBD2,TGTGCCAGCAGCTTATATGGCGGGAGGGGCTACAATGAGCAGTTCTTC,CASSLYGGRGYNEQFF
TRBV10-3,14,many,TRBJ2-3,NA,TGTGCCATCAGTGAGTCCGAGGGCTCAGATACGCAGTATTTT,CAISESEGSDTQYF
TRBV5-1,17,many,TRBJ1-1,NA,TGCGCCAGCAGCTTACGGGGAATGGGCCCTGGGAACACTGAAGCTTTCTTT,CASSLRGMGPGNTEAFF
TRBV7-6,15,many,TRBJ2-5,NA,TGTGCCAGCAGCTTCTATGTAGACAACCAAGAGACCCAGTACTTC,CASSFYVDNQETQYF
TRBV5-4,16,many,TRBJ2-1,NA,TGTGCCAGCAGCTTGGAACTCGGGTATTCGGGCAATGAGCAGTTCTTC,CASSLELGYSGNEQFF
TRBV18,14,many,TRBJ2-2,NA,TGTGCCAGCTCACCACCAGAGGGGTCCGGGGAGCTGTTTTTT,CASSPPEGSGELFF
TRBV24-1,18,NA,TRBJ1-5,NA,TGTGCCACCAGTGATGGACCGGGGGGATTAGGTAGCAATCAGCCCCAGCATTTT,CATSDGPGGLGSNQPQHF
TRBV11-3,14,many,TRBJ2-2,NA,TGTGCCAGCAGCGGGGGCGCCAACACCGGGGAGCTGTTTTTT,CASSGGANTGELFF
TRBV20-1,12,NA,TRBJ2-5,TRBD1,TGCAGTGCCACAGGGGGGCTCGAGACCCAGTACTTC,CSATGGLETQYF
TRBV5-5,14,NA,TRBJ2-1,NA,TGTGCCACCGATCCGGGACACAACTACAATGAGCAGTTCTTC,CATDPGHNYNEQFF
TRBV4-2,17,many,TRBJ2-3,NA,TGTGCCAGCAGCCAGTTCGGGACCGTTATCGACACAGATACGCAGTATTTT,CASSQFGTVIDTDTQYF
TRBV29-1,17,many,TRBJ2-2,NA,TGCAGCGTTGAAGCCCAGGCCTGGGACTCGAACACCGGGGAGCTGTTTTTT,CSVEAQAWDSNTGELFF
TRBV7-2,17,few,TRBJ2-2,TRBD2,TGTGCCAGCAGCTTAGTTACTAGCGGGGGGAACACCGGGGAGCTGTTTTTT,CASSLVTSGGNTGELFF
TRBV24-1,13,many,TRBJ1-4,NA,TGTGCCACCAGTGGAGGACTGACGGAAAAACTGTTTTTT,CATSGGLTEKLFF
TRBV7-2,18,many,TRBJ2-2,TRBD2,TGTGCCAGCAGCTTGCCCCTCGGGAATAGCGGGAGAACCGGGGAGCTGTTTTTT,CASSLPLGNSGRTGELFF
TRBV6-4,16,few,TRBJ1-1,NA,TGTGCCAGCAGTGACTCGATGGGGCCCCGGAACACTGAAGCTTTCTTT,CASSDSMGPRNTEAFF
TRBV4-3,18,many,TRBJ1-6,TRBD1,TGCGCCAGCAGCCAAGATGGGGGACAGAGCTCCTATAATTCACCCCTCCACTTT,CASSQDGGQSSYNSPLHF
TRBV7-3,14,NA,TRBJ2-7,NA,TGTGCCAGCAGCACGAGCGGAAGCTCCTACGAGCAGTACTTC,CASSTSGSSYEQYF
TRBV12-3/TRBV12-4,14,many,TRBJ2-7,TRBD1,TGTGCCAGCAGTTTAAGGACAGGGGGCCTCGAGCAGTACTTC,CASSLRTGGLEQYF